This T cell receptor (beta chain) was sequenced in a study of T cell responses to AZD1222 COVID-19 vaccine. Study-wide points: Spike-spanning, vaccine-associated CD4 TCRs were dominant at 160-218 and 743-854. There were mostly white British donors and more females than males, and clonal diversity was possibly underestimated. After the peak T cell response, and only then, were repertoires sampled. Reports say nearly half of spike-specific TCRs go after unmutated variant regions.

Points on this clone: Its target is unknown.

The protocol was immunoSEQ multiplex PCR, while the TCRdb copy is restricted to in-frame clones and leaves out a portion. This table holds 150,000 to 200,000 clones, roughly 90% found once. The germline CDR1 and CDR2 sequences are SGHDN and FVKESK. The V end lost 6 bases, the J end lost 0 bases, and 9 bases lay between the germline ends. The CDR3 length is 15 residues. The source of this sequence is an adult in good health. The sample consisted of peripheral blood, taken on day 0 of AZD1222 vaccination. This rearrangement joins TRBV14 to TRBJ2-6, with unresolved D. In DNA, the CDR3 is TGTGCCAGCAGAGACACGCACTCTGGGGCCAACGTCCTGACTTTC. The encoded protein is CASRDTHSGANVLTF.